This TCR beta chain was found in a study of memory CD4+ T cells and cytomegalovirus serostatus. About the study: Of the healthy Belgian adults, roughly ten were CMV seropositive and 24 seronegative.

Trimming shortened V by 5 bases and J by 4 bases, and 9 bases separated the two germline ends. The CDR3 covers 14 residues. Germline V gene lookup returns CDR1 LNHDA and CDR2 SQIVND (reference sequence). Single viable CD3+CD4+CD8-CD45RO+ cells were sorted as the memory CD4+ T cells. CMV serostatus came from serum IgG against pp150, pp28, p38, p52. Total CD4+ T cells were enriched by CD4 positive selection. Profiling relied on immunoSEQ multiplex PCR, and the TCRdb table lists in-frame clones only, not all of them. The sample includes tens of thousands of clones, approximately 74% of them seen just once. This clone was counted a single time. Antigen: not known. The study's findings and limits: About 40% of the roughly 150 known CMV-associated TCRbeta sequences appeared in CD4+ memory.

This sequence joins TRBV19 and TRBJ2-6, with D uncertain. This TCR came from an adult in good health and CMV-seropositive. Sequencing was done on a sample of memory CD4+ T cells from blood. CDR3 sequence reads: CASSQASGANVLTF. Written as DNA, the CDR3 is TGTGCCAGTAGTCAGGCTTCGGGGGCCAACGTCCTGACTTTC.